This T cell receptor beta chain was sequenced for a study of early T cells in non-severe SARS-CoV-2 infection. Study results and caveats: The VDJdb matching leaned toward anti-spike CD8 responses and overlooked private and CD4 specificities.

The CDR3 runs to 14 residues. Turning to this clonotype: The antigen is undetermined. This may be a read error, as it is one base from a much larger clone.

Individual cDNA molecules received unique molecular identifiers. Using its own MiXCR run on the 5' RACE reads, TCRdb lists one record per CDR3 protein. This table holds about 50,000 distinct CDR3 sequences, 8% to 13% found once. Sample: whole blood. This sequence originates from an adult who was a healthcare worker with PCR-confirmed SARS-CoV-2 infection or an uninfected control (not recorded which). The chain combines TRBV12-3 or TRBV12-4 with TRBJ1-1, with D perhaps matching TRBD1 (5 bases). CDR3 residues: CASSPDSVNSEAFF. The CDR3 bases are TGTGCCAGCAGTCCCGACAGCGTGAACTCTGAAGCTTTCTTT.